These 9 T cell receptor beta chains originate from one sample sequenced in a study of metastatic and nonmetastatic thyroid tumors. TCRdb re-called clones from the PCR reads using MiXCR. The table includes approximately 16,000 clones, 30% to 40% detected once. No patient received treatment before thyroid surgery. The source material was blood. These receptors originate from a female donor with papillary thyroid cancer or a benign thyroid nodule (not recorded which). Some clones in this sample may be carry-over from other donors' samples.

The chain has TRBV18 and TRBJ2-7, with 8 bases that match TRBD2. The V segment lost 3 bases and the J segment 3 bases; nucleotides outside the gene matches: 10. Germline assignment: CDR1 KGHSH and CDR2 LQKENI. The CDR3 has 16 residues. The CDR3 is CASSPSAGGPNYEQYF. The CDR3 nucleotides are TGTGCCAGCTCACCTTCGGCGGGGGGTCCTAACTACGAGCAGTACTTC. Full variable domain (rest looked up from reference TRBV18 and TRBJ2-7): NAGVMQNPRHLVRRRGQEARLRCSPMKGHSHVYWYRQLPEEGLKFMVYLQKENIIDESGMPKERFSAEFPKEGPSILRIQQVVRGDSAAYFCASSPSAGGPNYEQYFGPGTRLTVT.

The sample holds many counts of this clone. The rearrangement uses TRBV7-3 and TRBJ2-5, with D possibly TRBD1 on 6 matching bases. With 5 bases removed from V and 2 bases from J, the gap between germline ends came to 15 bases. The CDR3 totals 15 residues. Germline lookup yields CDR1 SGHTA and CDR2 FQGTGA. The CDR3 DNA follows: TGTGCCAGCAGCCCGACCCCAGGACAGCAAGAGACCCAGTACTTC. This encodes CASSPTPGQQETQYF. The complete variable domain, with remaining parts taken from reference TRBV7-3 and TRBJ2-5, reads GAGVSQTPSNKVTEKGKYVELRCDPISGHTALYWYRQSLGQGPEFLIYFQGTGAADDSGLPNDRFFAVRPEGSVSTLKIQRTERGDSAVYLCASSPTPGQQETQYFGPGTRLLVL.

By its share, this clone is medium-sized. The chain joins TRBV2 to TRBJ1-1, with a weak D call TRBD1 (6 bases). This CDR3 has 14 residues. V lost 6 bases to trimming and J lost 5 bases, with 16 bases between them. Germline V CDR1 and CDR2: SNHLY, FYNNEI. The CDR3 spells CASRENREMTEAFF. CDR3 bases: TGTGCCAGCAGAGAGAACAGGGAGATGACTGAAGCTTTCTTT.

At least ten counts were recorded for this clone. The V and J genes are TRBV3-1 and TRBJ2-1; no reliable D call. Per germline, CDR1 LGHDT and CDR2 YNNKEL (reference sequence). CDR3 length equals 13 residues. Trimming removed 1 base from V and 5 bases from J, with 6 bases in between. The CDR3 coding sequence is TGTGCCAGCAGCCAAGCACAGAACAATGAGCAGTTCTTC. It is translated as CASSQAQNNEQFF.

This clone was recorded many times. This chain uses TRBV9 with TRBJ2-1, with a tentative D call TRBD2 (7 bases). The germline V and J ends were trimmed by 3 bases and 7 bases, with 17 bases remaining between them. The CDR3 is 15 amino acids. Per the germline V gene, CDR1 is SGDLS and CDR2 is YYNGEE. CDR3 amino acids: CASSAGWGGRNEQFF. CDR3 DNA: TGTGCCAGCAGCGCGGGCTGGGGGGGGCGTAATGAGCAGTTCTTC.

The gene calls are TRBV5-1 and TRBJ2-1; D ambiguous. The germline V and J ends were trimmed by 0 bases and 0 bases, with 10 bases remaining between them. Germline CDR1 reads SGHRS; CDR2 reads YFSETQ. The CDR3 runs to 16 residues. The CDR3 loop reads CASSLGLSSSYNEQFF. The CDR3 bases are TGCGCCAGCAGCTTGGGTCTCTCCAGCTCCTACAATGAGCAGTTCTTC.

The gene calls are TRBV13 and TRBJ1-3; D gene uncertain. The V and J ends lost 0 bases and 4 bases respectively, with 7 bases between them. The CDR3 is 14 amino acids. Germline V gene lookup returns CDR1 PRHDT and CDR2 FYEKMQ (reference sequence). The CDR3 spells CASSLGQRGNTIYF. CDR3 nucleotide sequence: TGTGCCAGCAGCTTAGGGCAGAGGGGAAACACCATATATTTT.

This clone ranks as medium-sized (0.01 to 0.1%). V gene TRBV20-1 combines with J gene TRBJ2-1; TRBD2 might be the D (5 bases). This CDR3 comprises 13 residues. Germline lookup yields CDR1 DFQATT and CDR2 SNEGSKA (reference sequence). Trimming took off 6 bases at V and 8 bases at J, with 17 bases between the two ends. CDR3 in DNA: TGCAGTGCCGGATTCGAGGGTAATCATGAGCAGTTCTTC. It codes for CSAGFEGNHEQFF.

V gene TRBV9 combines with J gene TRBJ2-3, with D possibly matching TRBD1 (5 bases). Germline V gene sequence: CDR1 SGDLS, CDR2 YYNGEE. The CDR3 sequence is 19 residues long. V was shortened by 3 bases and J by 3 bases, with 26 bases between the two germline ends. The CDR3 region has the DNA TGTGCCAGCAGCGCAGGCGACCTCGGTGGCGAGCAGGGAACAGATACGCAGTATTTT. Its translation: CASSAGDLGGEQGTDTQYF.